Given below is one TCR beta chain in context. The data are from a study of blood T cell repertoires in COVID-19. Study-wide context: COVID-19 samples from acute and convalescent phases originated in the United States, Italy and Spain.

Sequenced by immunoSEQ multiplex PCR; TCRdb stores in-frame clones only, minus some. Here the sample spans some 200,000 clones, approximately 82% being singletons. V lost 4 bases and J 7 bases, leaving 8 bases between the germline ends. From germline, CDR1 is SGHDT and CDR2 YYEEEE. This CDR3 spans 12 amino acids. The V gene is TRBV5-6, the J gene TRBJ2-2; D might be TRBD2 (5 bases). The receptor's source is a woman aged 55-69 years with acute COVID-19. The sample was PBMCs or T cells enriched from blood (not recorded which). This chain's CDR3 is CASSRTDGELFF. DNA for the CDR3: TGTGCCAGCAGCCGGACTGACGGGGAGCTGTTTTTT.